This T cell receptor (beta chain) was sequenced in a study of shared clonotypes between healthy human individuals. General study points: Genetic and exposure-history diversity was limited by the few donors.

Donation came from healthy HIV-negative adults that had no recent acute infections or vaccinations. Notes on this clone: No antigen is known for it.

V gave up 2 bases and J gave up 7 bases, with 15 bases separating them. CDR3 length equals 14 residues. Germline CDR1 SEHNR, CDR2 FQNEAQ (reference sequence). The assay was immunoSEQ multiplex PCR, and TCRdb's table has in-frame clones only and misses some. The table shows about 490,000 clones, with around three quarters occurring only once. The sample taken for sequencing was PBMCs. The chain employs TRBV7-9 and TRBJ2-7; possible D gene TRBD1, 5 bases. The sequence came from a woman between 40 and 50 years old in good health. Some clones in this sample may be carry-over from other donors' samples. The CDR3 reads CASSLTRGRGEQYF. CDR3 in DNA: TGTGCCAGCAGCTTAACAAGGGGTAGGGGTGAGCAGTACTTC.